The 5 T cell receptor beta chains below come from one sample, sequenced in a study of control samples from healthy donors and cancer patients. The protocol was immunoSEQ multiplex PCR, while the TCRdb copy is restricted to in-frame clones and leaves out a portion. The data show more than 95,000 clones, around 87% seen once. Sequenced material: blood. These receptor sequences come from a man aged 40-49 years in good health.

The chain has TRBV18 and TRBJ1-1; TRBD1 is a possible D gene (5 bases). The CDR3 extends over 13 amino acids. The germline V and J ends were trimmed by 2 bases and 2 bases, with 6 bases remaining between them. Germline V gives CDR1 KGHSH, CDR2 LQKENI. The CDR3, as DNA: TGTGCCAGCTCACCAGGGGCTAACACTGAAGCTTTCTTT. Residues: CASSPGANTEAFF.

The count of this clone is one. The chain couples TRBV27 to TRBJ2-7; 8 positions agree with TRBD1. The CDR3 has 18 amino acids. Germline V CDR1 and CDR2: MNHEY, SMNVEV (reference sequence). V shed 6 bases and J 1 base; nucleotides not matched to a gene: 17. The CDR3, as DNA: TGTGCCAGCAGACTCTCTTACGGACAGGGTGCCTTTTCCTACGAGCAGTACTTC. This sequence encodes CASRLSYGQGAFSYEQYF.

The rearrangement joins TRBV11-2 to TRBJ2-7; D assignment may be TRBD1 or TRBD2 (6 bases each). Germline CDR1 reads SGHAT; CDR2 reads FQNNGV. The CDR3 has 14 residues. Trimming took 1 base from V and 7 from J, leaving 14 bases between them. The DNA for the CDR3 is TGTGCCAGCAGCTTAGGGGCCAAAGGGGGGGAGCAGTACTTC. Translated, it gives CASSLGAKGGEQYF.

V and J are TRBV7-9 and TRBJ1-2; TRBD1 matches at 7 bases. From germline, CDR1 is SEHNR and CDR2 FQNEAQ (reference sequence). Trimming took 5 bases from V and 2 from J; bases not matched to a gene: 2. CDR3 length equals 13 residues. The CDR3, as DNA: TGTGCCAGCAGCCCACAGGGGAACTATGGCTACACCTTC. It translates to CASSPQGNYGYTF.

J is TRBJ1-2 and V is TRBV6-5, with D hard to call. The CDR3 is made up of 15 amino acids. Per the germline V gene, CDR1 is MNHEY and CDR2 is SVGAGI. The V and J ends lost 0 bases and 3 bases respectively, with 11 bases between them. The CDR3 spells CASSYSAVSDYGYTF. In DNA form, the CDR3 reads TGTGCCAGCAGTTACTCGGCCGTGTCGGACTATGGCTACACCTTC.